These 25 T cell receptor beta chains came from one sample sequenced in a study of identifying expanded T cells in peripheral blood (dated by TCRdb to about 2019). Receptors were amplified or captured by the immunoSEQ multiplex PCR assay. Not all clones reach the TCRdb copy of this immuneACCESS table, which keeps in-frame sequences only. Checked studies attribute under half of the gap to unresolved V genes and leave the rest unexplained. Within this sample are some 93,000 clones, with 88% of them counted one time only. Of the sample, roughly 3.8% falls within the top ten clones. The source material was blood. Every receptor here comes from a person aged 18 to 69 in good health.

CDR3 nucleotide sequence: TGTGCCAGCACCCAAGGGCGGTACAATGAGCAGTTCTTC. This encodes CASTQGRYNEQFF. J is TRBJ2-1 and V is TRBV5-4; D not certain. Germline V gene lookup returns CDR1 SGHNT and CDR2 YYREEE (reference sequence). The CDR3 contains 13 residues. V was clipped by 6 bases and J by 4 bases, with 11 bases between them.

This chain joins TRBV27 and TRBJ2-5; 7 nucleotides line up with TRBD2. Trimming removed 6 bases from V and 1 base from J; junction bases left unmatched: 20. Germline CDR1 and CDR2: MNHEY and SMNVEV (reference sequence). This CDR3 comprises 19 residues. The CDR3 here is CASSPGVGGIRPFQETQYF. The DNA of the CDR3 is TGTGCCAGCAGCCCCGGAGTGGGGGGGATACGGCCCTTCCAAGAGACCCAGTACTTC.

The chain employs TRBV28 and TRBJ1-1; the match to TRBD1 covers 10 bases. V shed 4 bases, J shed 0 bases, and the junction held 5 bases outside the gene matches. This CDR3 comprises 16 residues. CDR1 is MDHEN, CDR2 SYDVKM, per germline. The CDR3 coding sequence is TGTGCCAGCAGTTACCGGGACAGGGGCCTGAACACTGAAGCTTTCTTT. It codes for CASSYRDRGLNTEAFF.

The chain links TRBV4-1 to TRBJ1-1; D is perhaps TRBD1 (5 bases). This CDR3 has 15 residues. Germline V lookup: CDR1 MGHRA, CDR2 YSYEKL. The V gene lost 5 bases and the J gene lost 0 bases, with 13 bases spanning the gap. The CDR3 coding sequence is TGCGCCAGCAGCGTGGTCAGGGAGGTGAACACTGAAGCTTTCTTT. This translates into CASSVVREVNTEAFF.

The chain joins TRBV27 to TRBJ2-7; 7 bases match TRBD2. This CDR3 is 14 amino acids long. The V and J ends lost 2 bases and 3 bases, in that order; junction bases with no gene match: 4. Germline CDR1 is MNHEY and CDR2 is SMNVEV (reference sequence). The CDR3 reads CASSLRTGGYEQYF. The CDR3 region has the DNA TGTGCCAGCAGTTTAAGGACGGGGGGCTACGAGCAGTACTTC.

The chain uses TRBV5-1 and TRBJ2-1; 9 positions match TRBD1. Per the germline V gene, CDR1 is SGHRS and CDR2 is YFSETQ. Trimming at V came to 4 bases and at J to 7 bases, leaving 3 bases not matched to a gene. This CDR3 comprises 13 residues. CDR3 sequence (DNA): TGCGCCAGCAGCGGCGGACAGGGGAATGAGCAGTTCTTC. Amino acid sequence: CASSGGQGNEQFF.

The chain employs TRBV28 and TRBJ2-7; tentatively, D is TRBD1 or TRBD2 (5 bases each). The V end was cut by 8 bases, the J end by 3 bases, with 17 bases between. Germline assignment: CDR1 MDHEN and CDR2 SYDVKM. The CDR3 loop spans 14 amino acids. The CDR3 DNA reads TGTGCCAGCGGACAAGGGTTGGGGAGCTACGAGCAGTACTTC. Its protein product is CASGQGLGSYEQYF.

This clone has a single count. The rearrangement uses TRBV5-1 and TRBJ1-5; no definite D call. V dropped 2 bases and J dropped 0 bases, with 18 bases sitting between them. The germline CDR1 and CDR2 sequences are SGHRS and YFSETQ. This CDR3 is 18 amino acids long. Here the CDR3 DNA reads TGCGCCAGCAGCTTTGAATCGGTGACGTCGTATAGCAATCAGCCCCAGCATTTT. This translates into CASSFESVTSYSNQPQHF.

The J gene is TRBJ1-1, the V gene TRBV5-4; tentative D call: TRBD1 (5 bases). The CDR3 totals 14 residues. Germline V gene sequence: CDR1 SGHNT, CDR2 YYREEE (reference sequence). The V end lost 0 bases, the J end lost 4 bases, and 10 bases lay between the germline ends. CDR3 coding DNA: TGTGCCAGCAGCTTGGTAGCGGGGGGCACTGAAGCTTTCTTT. Its translation is CASSLVAGGTEAFF. The variable domain in full, completed from reference TRBV5-4 and TRBJ1-1, reads ETGVTQSPTHLIKTRGQQVTLRCSSQSGHNTVSWYQQALGQGPQFIFQYYREEENGRGNFPPRFSGLQFPNYSSELNVNALELDDSALYLCASSLVAGGTEAFFGQGTRLTVV.

The chain joins TRBV6-1 to TRBJ2-4; no reliable D call. CDR1 is MNHNS and CDR2 is SASEGT in the germline V gene. V was pared by 0 bases and J by 7 bases, with 10 bases between. The CDR3 totals 14 residues. The CDR3 reads CASSEARLGNIQYF. The CDR3, as DNA: TGTGCCAGCAGTGAAGCTCGTTTAGGTAACATTCAGTACTTC.

The chain recombines TRBV27 with TRBJ2-2, with 10 bases identical to TRBD2. V lost 4 bases and J lost 3; bases outside the gene matches: 5. This CDR3 is built from 16 residues. CDR1 and CDR2 from the germline V gene are MNHEY and SMNVEV (reference sequence). CDR3 sequence: CASSSPSGGDTGELFF. CDR3 bases: TGTGCCAGCAGTTCCCCCAGCGGGGGGGACACCGGGGAGCTGTTTTTT.

This clone was observed once. This rearrangement joins TRBV7-2 to TRBJ2-2; D possibly uses TRBD1 or TRBD2 (5 bases each). In germline, CDR1 is SGHTA, CDR2 FQGNSA. This CDR3 has 17 amino acids. Trimming removed 1 base from V and 6 bases from J, with 18 bases in between. The CDR3 reads CASSLGGSRLRAGELFF. The DNA of the CDR3 is TGTGCCAGCAGCTTAGGAGGGTCACGGCTCAGGGCCGGGGAGCTGTTTTTT.

The chain combines TRBV7-3 with TRBJ2-7; 13 nucleotides match TRBD2. This CDR3 contains 18 residues. The ends lost 4 bases at V and 2 bases at J; junction bases unmatched: 11. Germline V CDR1 and CDR2: SGHTA, FQGTGA. This CDR3 reads CASSSELGLAGNTYEQYF. DNA for the CDR3: TGTGCCAGCAGCTCGGAACTGGGACTAGCGGGAAACACCTACGAGCAGTACTTC.

The chain employs TRBV19 and TRBJ1-2, with TRBD1 matching 7 bases. V trimming: 9 bases; J trimming: 2 bases; junction bases outside the gene matches: 3. The germline V gene has CDR1 LNHDA and CDR2 SQIVND (reference sequence). This CDR3 region has 12 residues. The CDR3 nucleotides are TGTGCCAGCGGACAGGTCAACTATGGCTACACCTTC. Amino acids: CASGQVNYGYTF.

J is TRBJ2-1 and V is TRBV2; TRBD2 agrees at 15 bases. V lost 8 bases to trimming and J lost 11 bases; unmatched junction nucleotides: 1. The CDR3 sequence is 12 residues long. The germline CDR1 and CDR2 sequences are SNHLY and FYNNEI. The CDR3 loop reads CASGLAGGKQFF. As DNA, the CDR3 is TGTGCCAGCGGACTAGCGGGGGGGAAGCAGTTCTTC.

The chain combines TRBV6-4 with TRBJ2-2; tentative D call: TRBD2 (6 bases). V dropped 9 bases and J dropped 3 bases, with 17 bases sitting between them. The CDR3 is made up of 15 amino acids. Germline V gene lookup returns CDR1 MRHNA and CDR2 SNTAGT. CDR3 sequence: CASSKEGSDTGELFF. CDR3 DNA sequence: TGTGCCAGTTCCAAGGAGGGGAGTGACACCGGGGAGCTGTTTTTT.

This clone was detected once. The genes are TRBV28 and TRBJ2-4; D remains ambiguous. V was shortened by 3 bases and J by 0 bases, with 12 bases between the two germline ends. The CDR3 totals 16 residues. CDR1 is MDHEN and CDR2 is SYDVKM in the germline V gene. This CDR3 reads CASSFESSIAKNIQYF. In DNA, the CDR3 is TGTGCCAGCAGTTTTGAGTCGTCCATAGCCAAAAACATTCAGTACTTC.

This chain joins TRBV7-9 and TRBJ2-5, with a possible D match to TRBD1 (5 bases). V gave up 5 bases and J gave up 6 bases, with 16 bases separating them. This CDR3 contains 14 residues. Germline CDR1 reads SEHNR; CDR2 reads FQNEAQ (reference sequence). CDR3 protein: CASSLTDKGKTQYF. The CDR3 DNA follows: TGTGCCAGCAGCCTAACCGATAAGGGGAAGACCCAGTACTTC. The variable domain in full, with the rest retrieved from reference TRBV7-9 and TRBJ2-5, is DTGVSQNPRHKITKRGQNVTFRCDPISEHNRLYWYRQTLGQGPEFLTYFQNEAQLEKSRLLSDRFSAERPKGSFSTLEIQRTEQGDSAMYLCASSLTDKGKTQYFGPGTRLLVL.

This clone was seen more than once but under ten times. The chain combines TRBV28 with TRBJ2-7; possible D gene TRBD2, 6 bases. Trimming took off 3 bases at V and 9 bases at J, with 9 bases between the two ends. This CDR3 comprises 11 residues. Germline CDR1 is MDHEN and CDR2 is SYDVKM. The CDR3 sequence is CASSFRETQYF. The CDR3 coding sequence is TGTGCCAGCAGTTTTCGGGAGACGCAGTACTTC.

The chain joins TRBV5-1 to TRBJ1-6; D not certain. CDR1 is SGHRS and CDR2 is YFSETQ in the germline V gene. The CDR3 runs 14 residues. Deletions cut 0 bases from V and 5 bases from J, with 6 bases between. Written as DNA, the CDR3 is TGCGCCAGCAGCTTGGTGGGCAATAATTCACCCCTCCACTTT. This gives the protein CASSLVGNNSPLHF.

In its sample, this clone was seen once. The chain is built from TRBV4-2 and TRBJ2-6; D not certain. Germline-derived CDR1 and CDR2 are LGHNA and YNFKEQ. V shed 0 bases and J shed 0 bases, with 6 bases lying between them. The CDR3 length is 16 residues. CDR3 nucleotide sequence: TGTGCCAGCAGCCAAGATCTGGACTCTGGGGCCAACGTCCTGACTTTC. This gives the protein CASSQDLDSGANVLTF.

This clone was observed many times. The chain couples TRBV7-9 to TRBJ1-4; the D gene is possibly TRBD1 (5 bases). Trimming stripped 4 bases from V and 6 bases from J, with 12 bases between. The germline V gene encodes CDR1 SEHNR and CDR2 FQNEAQ (reference sequence). The CDR3 is made up of 14 amino acids. CDR3 in DNA: TGTGCCAGCAGCTCAAGGGGAAATGATGAAAAACTGTTTTTT. This translates into CASSSRGNDEKLFF.

The sample holds a few counts of this clone. The chain links TRBV7-9 to TRBJ1-5; possible D gene TRBD1, 6 bases. This CDR3 has 12 residues. V was shortened by 5 bases and J by 6 bases, with 8 bases between the two germline ends. Germline V gene sequence: CDR1 SEHNR, CDR2 FQNEAQ (reference sequence). In DNA form, the CDR3 reads TGTGCCAGCAGCCGAGGGGGTCAGCCCCAGCATTTT. It yields the protein CASSRGGQPQHF.

The chain combines TRBV28 with TRBJ1-2; no clear D gene. The CDR3 is 15 residues long. V dropped 4 bases and J dropped 4 bases, with 16 bases sitting between them. Germline CDR1 reads MDHEN; CDR2 reads SYDVKM. The CDR3 is CASSYPRGSTYGYTF. The CDR3 coding sequence is TGTGCCAGCAGTTACCCCCGTGGGTCAACCTATGGCTACACCTTC.

V is TRBV28 and J is TRBJ1-1, with a weak D call TRBD1 (6 bases). Looked up from germline, CDR1 is MDHEN and CDR2 is SYDVKM. The CDR3 loop spans 12 amino acids. CDR3 residues: CASDSLGTEAFF. In DNA form, the CDR3 reads TGTGCTTCGGACAGCCTGGGGACTGAAGCTTTCTTT.